This TCR beta chain was captured in a study of T cells in Graves' hyperthyroidism and ophthalmopathy. J lost 5 bases, V lost 2 bases, and 5 bases had no gene match. The CDR3 runs 14 residues. Germline CDR1 and CDR2: SEHNR and FQNEAQ (reference sequence). Amplification targeted TCR beta CDR3 regions from RNA transcripts. Primed by the HTBI set, a first-round RT-PCR was run on the TCR CDR3. TCRdb reprocessed the multiplex PCR reads via MiXCR and lists one record per CDR3 protein. The repertoire includes approximately 690,000 distinct CDR3 sequences, approximately 15% of them detected once, and around 12% sits in the top ten. This clonotype was counted at least ten times.

This receptor was identified in a woman aged 45-65 years with Graves' ophthalmopathy. Sequencing input: blood. This chain uses TRBV7-9 with TRBJ1-1, with 7 positions matching TRBD1. The CDR3 DNA sequence: TGTGCCAGCAGCTTAAAACCGGGACAGACTGAAGCTTTCTTT. The encoded protein is CASSLKPGQTEAFF.